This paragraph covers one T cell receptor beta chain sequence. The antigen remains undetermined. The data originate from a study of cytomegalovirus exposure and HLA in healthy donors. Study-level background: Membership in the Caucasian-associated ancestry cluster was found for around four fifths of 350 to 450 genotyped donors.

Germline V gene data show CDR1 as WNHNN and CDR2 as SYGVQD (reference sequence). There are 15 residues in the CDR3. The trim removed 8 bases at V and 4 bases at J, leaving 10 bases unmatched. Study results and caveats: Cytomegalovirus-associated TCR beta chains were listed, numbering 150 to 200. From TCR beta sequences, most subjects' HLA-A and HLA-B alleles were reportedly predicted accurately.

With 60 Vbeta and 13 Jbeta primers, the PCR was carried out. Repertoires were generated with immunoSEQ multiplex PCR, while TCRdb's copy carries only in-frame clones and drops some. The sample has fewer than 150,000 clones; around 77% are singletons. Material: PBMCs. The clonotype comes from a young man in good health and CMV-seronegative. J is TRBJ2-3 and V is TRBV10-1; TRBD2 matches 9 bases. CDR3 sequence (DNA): TGCGCCAGCCCAGCACCGGCGGGAGGGCCAGATACGCAGTATTTT. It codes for CASPAPAGGPDTQYF.